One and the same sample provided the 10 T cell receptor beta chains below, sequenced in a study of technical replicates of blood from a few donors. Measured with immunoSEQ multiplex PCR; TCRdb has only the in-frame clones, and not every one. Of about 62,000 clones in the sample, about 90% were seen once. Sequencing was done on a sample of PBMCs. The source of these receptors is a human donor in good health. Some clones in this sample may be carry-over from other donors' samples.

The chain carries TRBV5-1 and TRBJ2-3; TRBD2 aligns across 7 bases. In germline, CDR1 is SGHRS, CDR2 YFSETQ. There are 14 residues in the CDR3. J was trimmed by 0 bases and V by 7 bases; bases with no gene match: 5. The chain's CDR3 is CASGAGLSTDTQYF. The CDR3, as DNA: TGCGCCAGCGGAGCGGGACTCAGCACAGATACGCAGTATTTT.

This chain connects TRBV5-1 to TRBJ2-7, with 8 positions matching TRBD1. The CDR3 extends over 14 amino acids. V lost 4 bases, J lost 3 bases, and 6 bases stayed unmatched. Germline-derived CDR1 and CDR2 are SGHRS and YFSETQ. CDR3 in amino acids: CASSKPGQVYEQYF. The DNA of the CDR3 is TGCGCCAGCAGCAAACCGGGACAGGTCTACGAGCAGTACTTC.

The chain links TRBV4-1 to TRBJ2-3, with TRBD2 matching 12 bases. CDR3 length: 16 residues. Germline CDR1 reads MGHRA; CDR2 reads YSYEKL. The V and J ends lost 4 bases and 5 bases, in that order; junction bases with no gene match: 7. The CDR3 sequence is CASSLTGTSGLDTQYF. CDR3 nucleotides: TGCGCCAGCAGCCTGACAGGGACTAGCGGGCTAGATACGCAGTATTTT.

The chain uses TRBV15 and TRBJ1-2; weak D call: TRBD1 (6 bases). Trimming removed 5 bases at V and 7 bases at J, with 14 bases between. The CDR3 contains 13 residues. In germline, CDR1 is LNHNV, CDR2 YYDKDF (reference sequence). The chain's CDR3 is CATSSEGGGGYTF. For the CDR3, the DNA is TGTGCCACCAGCTCAGAGGGGGGGGGTGGCTACACCTTC.

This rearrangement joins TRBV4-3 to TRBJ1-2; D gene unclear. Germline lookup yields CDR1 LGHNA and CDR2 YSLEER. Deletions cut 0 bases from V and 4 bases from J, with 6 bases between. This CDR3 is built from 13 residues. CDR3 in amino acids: CASSQELPYGYTF. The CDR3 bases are TGCGCCAGCAGCCAAGAACTCCCCTATGGCTACACCTTC.

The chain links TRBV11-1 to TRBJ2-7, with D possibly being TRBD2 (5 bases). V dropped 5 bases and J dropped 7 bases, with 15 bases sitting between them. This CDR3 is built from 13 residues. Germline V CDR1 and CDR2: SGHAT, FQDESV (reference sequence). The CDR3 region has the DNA TGTGCCAGCAGCCGTGGGGAGCGGTTAGAGCAGTACTTC. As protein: CASSRGERLEQYF.

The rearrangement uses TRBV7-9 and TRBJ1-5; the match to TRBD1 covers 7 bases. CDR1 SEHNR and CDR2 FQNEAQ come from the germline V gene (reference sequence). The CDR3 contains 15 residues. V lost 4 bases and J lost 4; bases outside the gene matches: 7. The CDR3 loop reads CASSSDRVPNQPQHF. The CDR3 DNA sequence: TGTGCCAGCAGCTCTGACAGGGTTCCTAATCAGCCCCAGCATTTT.

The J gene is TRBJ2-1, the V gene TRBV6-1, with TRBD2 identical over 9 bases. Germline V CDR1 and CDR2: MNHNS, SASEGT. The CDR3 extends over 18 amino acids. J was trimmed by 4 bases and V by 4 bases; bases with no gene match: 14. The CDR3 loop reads CASSVSGTSRKGYNEQFF. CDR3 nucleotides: TGTGCCAGCAGTGTTTCTGGGACTAGCAGGAAAGGGTACAATGAGCAGTTCTTC.

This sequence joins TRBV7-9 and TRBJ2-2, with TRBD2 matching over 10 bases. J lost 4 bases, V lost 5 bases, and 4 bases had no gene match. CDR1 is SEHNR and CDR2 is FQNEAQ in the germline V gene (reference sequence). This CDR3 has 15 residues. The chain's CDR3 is CASSPSGRPTGELFF. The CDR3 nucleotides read TGTGCCAGCAGCCCTAGCGGGAGACCCACCGGGGAGCTGTTTTTT.

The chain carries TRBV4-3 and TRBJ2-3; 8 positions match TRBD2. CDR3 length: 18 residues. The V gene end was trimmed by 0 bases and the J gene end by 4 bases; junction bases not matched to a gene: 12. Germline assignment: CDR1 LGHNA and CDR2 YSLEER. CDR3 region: CASSQDLISGRWSDTQYF. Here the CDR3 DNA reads TGCGCCAGCAGCCAAGATCTAATCAGCGGGAGATGGTCAGATACGCAGTATTTT.